This T cell receptor beta chain was sequenced in a study of blood T cell repertoires in COVID-19. On the study more broadly: From T cells, B-cell-depleted T cells, or PBMCs came the material, which was cDNA or gDNA.

This clone appeared once. Germline CDR1 and CDR2: SGHRS and YFSETQ. This CDR3 is 13 amino acids long. Deletions cut 5 bases from V and 0 bases from J, with 8 bases between. Generated by immunoSEQ multiplex PCR, the TCRdb table keeps only in-frame clones and is missing some. Among tens of thousands of clones listed, around nine tenths were seen once. The receptor was isolated from a woman of 80 years or more with acute or convalescent COVID-19. V gene TRBV5-1 combines with J gene TRBJ1-2; D gene ambiguous. Sequences were obtained from peripheral blood. CDR3 DNA sequence: TGCGCCAGCAGAGAGAAACCTAACTATGGCTACACCTTC. Residues: CASREKPNYGYTF.